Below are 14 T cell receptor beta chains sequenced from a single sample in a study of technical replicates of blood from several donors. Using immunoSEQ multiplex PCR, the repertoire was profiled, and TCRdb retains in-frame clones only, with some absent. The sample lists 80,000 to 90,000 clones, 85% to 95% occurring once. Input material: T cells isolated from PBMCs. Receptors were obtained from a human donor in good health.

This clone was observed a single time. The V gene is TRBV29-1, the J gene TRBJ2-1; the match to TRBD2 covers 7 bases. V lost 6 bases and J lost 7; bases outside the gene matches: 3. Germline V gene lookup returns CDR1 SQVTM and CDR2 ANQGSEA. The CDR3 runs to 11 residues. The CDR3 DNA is TGCAGCGTACTAGCGAAGAATGAGCAGTTCTTC. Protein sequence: CSVLAKNEQFF.

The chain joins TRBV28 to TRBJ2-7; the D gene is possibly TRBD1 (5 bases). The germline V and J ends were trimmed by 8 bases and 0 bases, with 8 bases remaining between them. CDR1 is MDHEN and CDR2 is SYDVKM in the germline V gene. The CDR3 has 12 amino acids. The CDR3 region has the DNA TGTGCCAGCGGAACAGGCTCCTACGAGCAGTACTTC. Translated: CASGTGSYEQYF.

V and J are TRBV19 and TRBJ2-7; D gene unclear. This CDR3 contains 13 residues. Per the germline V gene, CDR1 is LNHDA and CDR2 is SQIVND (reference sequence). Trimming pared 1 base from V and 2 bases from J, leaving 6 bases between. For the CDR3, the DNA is TGTGCCAGTAGTATAGGCCTAGCCTACGAGCAGTACTTC. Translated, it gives CASSIGLAYEQYF.

In DNA, the CDR3 is TGTGCCAGCAGCTTAGAAGGCCTCGGGTCCTACAATGAGCAGTTCTTC. Translating gives CASSLEGLGSYNEQFF. The rearrangement links TRBV7-8 to TRBJ2-1; D call uncertain. CDR1 SGHVS and CDR2 FQNEAQ come from the germline V gene. Trimming cost V 1 base and J 1 base, with 11 bases left between them. The CDR3 length is 16 residues.

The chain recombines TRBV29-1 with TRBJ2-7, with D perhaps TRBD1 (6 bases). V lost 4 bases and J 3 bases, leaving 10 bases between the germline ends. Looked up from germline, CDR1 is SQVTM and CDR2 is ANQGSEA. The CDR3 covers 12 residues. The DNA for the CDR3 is TGCAGCGTTGCCATACAGGGCTACGAGCAGTACTTC. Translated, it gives CSVAIQGYEQYF.

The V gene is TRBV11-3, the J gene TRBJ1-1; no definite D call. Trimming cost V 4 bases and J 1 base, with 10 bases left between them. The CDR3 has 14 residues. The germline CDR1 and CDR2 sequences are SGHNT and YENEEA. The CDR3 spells CASSSGGRNTEAFF. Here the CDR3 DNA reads TGTGCCAGCAGCTCTGGCGGGCGGAACACTGAAGCTTTCTTT.

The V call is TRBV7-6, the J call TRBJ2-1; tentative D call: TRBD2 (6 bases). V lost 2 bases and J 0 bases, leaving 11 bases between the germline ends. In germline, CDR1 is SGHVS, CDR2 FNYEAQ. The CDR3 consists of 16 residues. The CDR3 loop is CASSLYAGSSYNEQFF. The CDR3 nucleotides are TGTGCCAGCAGCTTATATGCGGGAAGCTCCTACAATGAGCAGTTCTTC.

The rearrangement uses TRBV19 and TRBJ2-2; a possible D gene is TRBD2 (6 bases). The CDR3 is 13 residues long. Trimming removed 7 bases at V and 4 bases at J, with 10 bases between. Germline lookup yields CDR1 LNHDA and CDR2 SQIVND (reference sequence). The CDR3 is CASTVGGTGELFF. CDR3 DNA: TGTGCCAGTACAGTCGGGGGCACCGGGGAGCTGTTTTTT.

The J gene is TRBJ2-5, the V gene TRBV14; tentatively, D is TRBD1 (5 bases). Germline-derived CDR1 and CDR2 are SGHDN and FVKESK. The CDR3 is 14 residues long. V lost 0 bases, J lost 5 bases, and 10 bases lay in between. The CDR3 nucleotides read TGTGCCAGCAGCCAAGAAACAGGCAGGGAGACCCAGTACTTC. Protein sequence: CASSQETGRETQYF.

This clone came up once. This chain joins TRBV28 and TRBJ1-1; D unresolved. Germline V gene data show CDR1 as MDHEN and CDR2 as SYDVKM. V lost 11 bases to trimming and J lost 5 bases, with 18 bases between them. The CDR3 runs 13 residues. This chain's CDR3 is CALRRAEDTEAFF. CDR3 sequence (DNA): TGTGCCCTCCGGAGGGCGGAGGATACTGAAGCTTTCTTT.

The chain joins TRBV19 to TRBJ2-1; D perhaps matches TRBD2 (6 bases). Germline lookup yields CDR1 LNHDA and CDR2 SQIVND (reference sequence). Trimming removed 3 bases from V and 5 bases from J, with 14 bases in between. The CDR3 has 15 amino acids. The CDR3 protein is CASSIRRDPHNEQFF. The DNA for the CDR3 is TGTGCCAGTAGTATTCGGCGGGACCCGCACAATGAGCAGTTCTTC.

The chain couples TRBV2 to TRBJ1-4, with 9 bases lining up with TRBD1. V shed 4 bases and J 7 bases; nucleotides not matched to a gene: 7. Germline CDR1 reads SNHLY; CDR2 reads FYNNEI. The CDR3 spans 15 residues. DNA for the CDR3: TGTGCCAGCAGTGGGATACAGGGGGCGATTGAAAAACTGTTTTTT. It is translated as CASSGIQGAIEKLFF.

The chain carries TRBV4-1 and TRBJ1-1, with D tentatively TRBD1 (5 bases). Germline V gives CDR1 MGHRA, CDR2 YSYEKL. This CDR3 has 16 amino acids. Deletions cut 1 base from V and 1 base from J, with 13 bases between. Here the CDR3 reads CASSQVGQPPNTEAFF. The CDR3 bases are TGCGCCAGCAGCCAAGTGGGGCAGCCTCCGAACACTGAAGCTTTCTTT.

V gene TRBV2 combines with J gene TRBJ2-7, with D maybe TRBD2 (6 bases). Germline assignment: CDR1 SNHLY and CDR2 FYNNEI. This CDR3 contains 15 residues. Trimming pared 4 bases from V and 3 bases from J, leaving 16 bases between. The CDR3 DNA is TGTGCCAGCAGTGCCAGCGGGCGGCTGTTCTACGAGCAGTACTTC. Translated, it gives CASSASGRLFYEQYF. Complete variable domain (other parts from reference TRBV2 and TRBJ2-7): EPEVTQTPSHQVTQMGQEVILRCVPISNHLYFYWYRQILGQKVEFLVSFYNNEISEKSEIFDDQFSVERPDGSNFTLKIRSTKLEDSAMYFCASSASGRLFYEQYFGPGTRLTVT.